These 29 T cell receptor beta chains came from one sample sequenced in a study of blood T cell repertoires in COVID-19. Clones were read by immunoSEQ multiplex PCR, and TCRdb kept only the in-frame ones, dropping some. The sample yields approximately 310,000 clones, about nine tenths seen once. Sequences were obtained from PBMCs or T cells enriched from blood (not recorded which). The receptors derive from a man between 60 and 70 years old who had recovered from COVID-19.

In its sample, this clone was seen a few times. The chain links TRBV11-1 to TRBJ1-1; D gene unclear. The V and J ends lost 1 base and 4 bases respectively, with 10 bases between them. Germline V gene data show CDR1 as SGHAT and CDR2 as FQDESV (reference sequence). The CDR3 has 14 amino acids. DNA for the CDR3: TGTGCCAGCAGCTTAGAAAATGCCGGCACTGAAGCTTTCTTT. It translates to CASSLENAGTEAFF.

Only a few counts were recorded for this clone. This rearrangement joins TRBV2 to TRBJ2-2; no reliable D call. This CDR3 has 15 amino acids. Trimming pared 1 base from V and 7 bases from J, leaving 13 bases between. Per germline, CDR1 SNHLY and CDR2 FYNNEI. CDR3 bases: TGTGCCAGCAGTGAAGTTAGAAGCGATAGCGGGGAGCTGTTTTTT. It is translated as CASSEVRSDSGELFF.

This chain uses TRBV2 with TRBJ1-2; TRBD1 is a possible D gene (6 bases). This CDR3 is built from 13 residues. V was pared by 5 bases and J by 4 bases, with 11 bases between. Germline assignment: CDR1 SNHLY and CDR2 FYNNEI. This chain's CDR3 is CASSQQGAYGYTF. The CDR3 DNA is TGTGCCAGCAGTCAACAGGGTGCCTATGGCTACACCTTC.

The gene calls are TRBV6-5 and TRBJ1-1, with 8 positions matching TRBD1. V lost 2 bases, J lost 6 bases, and 8 bases stayed unmatched. Germline V lookup: CDR1 MNHEY, CDR2 SVGAGI. CDR3 length: 15 residues. In DNA form, the CDR3 reads TGTGCCAGCAGTTACAAGACTACGACAGGGGCTGAAGCTTTCTTT. Amino acids: CASSYKTTTGAEAFF.

The chain links TRBV9 to TRBJ1-4; D might be TRBD1 (5 bases). Germline loops: CDR1 SGDLS, CDR2 YYNGEE. This CDR3 contains 16 residues. The V end lost 4 bases, the J end lost 0 bases, and 13 bases lay between the germline ends. The CDR3 nucleotides read TGTGCCAGCAGCCCCGGGACTATTGCAACTAATGAAAAACTGTTTTTT. It translates to CASSPGTIATNEKLFF.

The chain has TRBV29-1 and TRBJ1-6; 9 positions match TRBD1. Germline V gives CDR1 SQVTM, CDR2 ANQGSEA. The CDR3 consists of 13 residues. V was clipped by 5 bases and J by 13 bases; unmatched bases: 9. This CDR3 reads CSVSGGQGDPLHF. CDR3 coding DNA: TGCAGCGTTAGTGGGGGACAGGGTGATCCCCTCCACTTT.

The table lists this clone with a count of one. DNA for the CDR3: TGTGCCAGCAGCCGGACAGGGGGTAGCGACAATGAGCAGTTCTTC. This gives the protein CASSRTGGSDNEQFF. V gene TRBV3-1 (or the pseudogene TRBV3-2) combines with J gene TRBJ2-1; 10 nucleotides agree with TRBD1. Germline assignment: CDR1 LGHDT and CDR2 YNNKEL (reference sequence). Germline trimming cut 4 bases from V and 5 bases from J; bases unmatched to any gene: 5. The CDR3 has 15 amino acids.

V is TRBV7-3 and J is TRBJ2-2, with 14 bases that match TRBD2. The germline V gene encodes CDR1 SGHTA and CDR2 FQGTGA. The junction had 6 bases not matched to a gene; V was cut back by 5 bases and J by 7 bases. CDR3 length: 16 amino acids. The CDR3 nucleotides read TGTGCCAGCAGCATGGGACTAGCGGGAGAGATCGGGGAGCTGTTTTTT. Its translation is CASSMGLAGEIGELFF.

The chain has TRBV4-3 and TRBJ2-3; TRBD2 aligns across 9 bases. CDR1 is LGHNA, CDR2 YSLEER, per germline. The trim removed 1 base at V and 4 bases at J, leaving 6 bases unmatched. The CDR3 has 16 amino acids. The DNA for the CDR3 is TGCGCCAGCAGCCAAGGACTAGCGGCCACCCCAGATACGCAGTATTTT. As protein: CASSQGLAATPDTQYF.

As to this clone: Additional DNA sequences in this sample encode the identical CDR3. The chain joins TRBV20-1 to TRBJ1-5; D is ambiguous. The CDR3 extends over 12 amino acids. Trimming took off 3 bases at V and 2 bases at J, with 5 bases between the two ends. Germline lookup yields CDR1 DFQATT and CDR2 SNEGSKA (reference sequence). The CDR3 here is CSASGGNQPQHF. In DNA, the CDR3 is TGCAGTGCTAGTGGCGGCAATCAGCCCCAGCATTTT.

A remark on this clone: The sample has other DNA sequences that encode this CDR3 too. The chain uses TRBV4-3 and TRBJ1-3, with D uncertain. V shed 1 base and J shed 2 bases, with 3 bases lying between them. The CDR3 is 13 amino acids. CDR1 and CDR2 from the germline V gene are LGHNA and YSLEER. CDR3 region: CASSQATGNTIYF. In DNA form, the CDR3 reads TGCGCCAGCAGCCAAGCTACTGGAAACACCATATATTTT.

V usage is TRBV9 and J usage is TRBJ2-3; 8 bases fit TRBD2. This CDR3 has 16 residues. CDR1 SGDLS and CDR2 YYNGEE come from the germline V gene. Losses at the gene ends were 0 bases for V and 2 bases for J; bases not matched to a gene: 5. The CDR3 is CASSVAGTRATDTQYF. For the CDR3, the DNA is TGTGCCAGCAGCGTAGCCGGGACTAGAGCCACAGATACGCAGTATTTT.

The chain has TRBV4-3 and TRBJ2-4, with TRBD1 matching 8 bases. The CDR3 spans 15 residues. J lost 1 base, V lost 3 bases, and 2 bases had no gene match. Per germline, CDR1 LGHNA and CDR2 YSLEER. The CDR3, as DNA: TGCGCCAGCAGCCAGACAGGGGACGCCAAAAACATTCAGTACTTC. Translation gives CASSQTGDAKNIQYF.

The chain combines TRBV21-1 with TRBJ2-5; no check of the table's D call, TRBD1, against the DNA was made. TRBV21-1 is a pseudogene. This CDR3 region has 15 residues. CDR3 amino acids: CASSTRDSLQETQYF. CDR3 bases: TGTGCCAGCAGCACCCGGGACAGCCTTCAAGAGACCCAGTACTTC.

The CDR3 DNA reads TGCAGCGTGTCCCGAAGACTAGCGGGAGTTTTCGAGCAGTACTTC. This sequence encodes CSVSRRLAGVFEQYF. The V gene is TRBV29-1, the J gene TRBJ2-7, with 12 bases that match TRBD2. J was trimmed by 6 bases and V by 6 bases; bases with no gene match: 12. The CDR3 covers 15 residues. Per germline, CDR1 SQVTM and CDR2 ANQGSEA.

The chain carries TRBV5-1 and TRBJ1-3; D possibly corresponds to TRBD1 (5 bases). Germline values: CDR1 SGHRS, CDR2 YFSETQ. The CDR3 sequence is 15 residues long. The V end was cut by 0 bases, the J end by 4 bases, with 11 bases between. The CDR3 DNA follows: TGCGCCAGCAGCTTGGGAGGGACTGCCGGAAACACCATATATTTT. Encoded protein: CASSLGGTAGNTIYF.

This chain uses TRBV28 with TRBJ1-1, with D uncertain. CDR3 length: 13 amino acids. V lost 2 bases, J lost 12 bases, and 16 bases lay in between. Germline V gene sequence: CDR1 MDHEN, CDR2 SYDVKM. The CDR3 coding sequence is TGTGCCAGCAGTTTAACTTCGGGGATAAGCCCTTTCTTT. Translation: CASSLTSGISPFF.

This clone was seen a single time. V is TRBV6-5 and J is TRBJ1-4; 9 nucleotides match TRBD1. V shed 6 bases, J shed 7 bases, and the junction held 3 bases outside the gene matches. Germline V gene data show CDR1 as MNHEY and CDR2 as SVGAGI. This CDR3 comprises 13 residues. The CDR3, as DNA: TGTGCCAGCAGCCGGGACAGGGTTGAAAAACTGTTTTTT. Encoded protein: CASSRDRVEKLFF.

V gene TRBV7-2 combines with J gene TRBJ2-7, with TRBD2 matching over 7 bases. Unmatched junction bases numbered 8, after V lost 2 bases and J lost 1 base. In germline, CDR1 is SGHTA, CDR2 FQGNSA. The CDR3 consists of 16 residues. The CDR3 nucleotides are TGTGCCAGCAGCTTAAGCAGTAGCGGGTCGTCCTACGAGCAGTACTTC. Its translation: CASSLSSSGSSYEQYF.

V and J are TRBV6-5 and TRBJ1-5; a possible D gene is TRBD1 (6 bases). The CDR3 has 15 residues. Germline V gives CDR1 MNHEY, CDR2 SVGAGI. Deletions cut 6 bases from V and 0 bases from J, with 12 bases between. CDR3 sequence reads: CASRIRTDSNQPQHF. The CDR3 nucleotides read TGTGCCAGCAGGATCCGGACAGATAGCAATCAGCCCCAGCATTTT.

The V call is TRBV7-2, the J call TRBJ2-5; no reliable D call. Trimming removed 4 bases at V and 5 bases at J, with 5 bases between. Germline-derived CDR1 and CDR2 are SGHTA and FQGNSA. This CDR3 has 11 residues. CDR3 residues: CASSSSETQYF. CDR3 coding DNA: TGTGCCAGCAGCTCCTCGGAGACCCAGTACTTC.

The chain is built from TRBV3-1 (or the pseudogene TRBV3-2) and TRBJ2-3; D is possibly TRBD1 (5 bases). Looked up from germline, CDR1 is LGHDT and CDR2 is YNNKEL (reference sequence). Trimming removed 5 bases from V and 6 bases from J, with 12 bases in between. The CDR3 contains 13 residues. The CDR3 sequence is CASSSGSMDTQYF. CDR3 bases: TGTGCCAGCAGCTCAGGGTCGATGGATACGCAGTATTTT.

This chain links TRBV6-1 with TRBJ2-1; 7 bases are shared with TRBD1. V lost 3 bases, J lost 4 bases, and 0 bases stayed unmatched. From germline, CDR1 is MNHNS and CDR2 SASEGT. This CDR3 has 13 amino acids. The CDR3 coding sequence is TGTGCCAGCAGTGACAGGGGGTACAATGAGCAGTTCTTC. Protein sequence: CASSDRGYNEQFF.

V is TRBV3-1 (or the pseudogene TRBV3-2) and J is TRBJ1-1, with 7 bases aligning to TRBD1. After removal of 3 bases from V and 3 bases from J, the junction contained 19 bases not matched to a gene. There are 19 residues in the CDR3. Germline CDR1 is LGHDT and CDR2 is YNNKEL (reference sequence). The CDR3 loop reads CASSHLEGAQSISDTEAFF. The CDR3 nucleotides are TGTGCCAGCAGCCACCTTGAGGGGGCGCAGTCGATCTCGGACACTGAAGCTTTCTTT.

The J gene is TRBJ2-7, the V gene TRBV5-1, with TRBD1 matching over 8 bases. V shed 4 bases and J 0 bases; nucleotides not matched to a gene: 6. CDR3 length: 15 amino acids. Germline CDR1 SGHRS, CDR2 YFSETQ. In DNA, the CDR3 is TGCGCCAGCAGCAGGGGACAGGAAAACTCCTACGAGCAGTACTTC. Translating gives CASSRGQENSYEQYF.

The chain employs TRBV9 and TRBJ1-6; D is uncertain. Germline V lookup: CDR1 SGDLS, CDR2 YYNGEE. V was pared by 4 bases and J by 7 bases, with 15 bases between. This CDR3 has 15 residues. The CDR3, as DNA: TGTGCCAGCAGCCCGAACCGGGCGGGGAATTCACCCCTCCACTTT. This codes for CASSPNRAGNSPLHF.

V usage is TRBV9 and J usage is TRBJ2-7; 11 bases align to TRBD1. This CDR3 has 15 residues. Germline CDR1 is SGDLS and CDR2 is YYNGEE. Trimming cost V 0 bases and J 3 bases; bases outside gene matches: 2. CDR3 sequence reads: CASSVGTGGIYEQYF. CDR3 DNA sequence: TGTGCCAGCAGCGTAGGGACAGGGGGCATCTACGAGCAGTACTTC.

CDR3 amino acids: CASSTGQYSGNTIYF. CDR3 DNA sequence: TGCGCCAGCAGCACGGGACAGTACTCTGGAAACACCATATATTTT. V is TRBV5-1 and J is TRBJ1-3, with TRBD1 matching over 7 bases. Germline V gene sequence: CDR1 SGHRS, CDR2 YFSETQ. Germline trimming cut 4 bases from V and 0 bases from J; bases unmatched to any gene: 4. CDR3 length: 15 residues.

The V and J genes are TRBV24-1 and TRBJ2-1; 15 positions match TRBD2. CDR3 length equals 19 residues. CDR1 is KGHDR and CDR2 is SFDVKD in the germline V gene. V lost 3 bases, J lost 1 base, and 6 bases stayed unmatched. CDR3 bases: TGTGCCACCAGTGATAGGTGGGGGACTAGCGGGGGGTCCTACAATGAGCAGTTCTTC. Its translation is CATSDRWGTSGGSYNEQFF.